This TCR beta chain was retrieved from a study of Graves' ophthalmopathy and Graves' hyperthyroidism. CDR1 and CDR2 (germline): GTSNPN, SVGIG (reference sequence). The ends were cut back, 2 bases at V and 8 bases at J, with 18 bases in the middle. The CDR3 loop spans 14 amino acids. Donors with ophthalmopathy: moderate-to-severe activity, CAS ≥3, NOSPECS ≥4, duration under 3 months. CDR3 regions of TCR beta were amplified from RNA transcripts. First-round RT-PCR employed HTBI primers, with a second-round multiplex PCR after it. TCRdb itself ran the multiplex PCR reads through MiXCR, one entry per CDR3 protein. The data show 350,000 to 400,000 distinct CDR3 sequences, approximately 16% seen once.

This rearrangement joins TRBV30 to TRBJ1-1; weak D call: TRBD1 (5 bases). What was sequenced was peripheral blood. The TCR sequence derives from a young woman with Graves' ophthalmopathy. The CDR3 sequence: CAWSLGVAVTEAFF. CDR3 sequence (DNA): TGTGCCTGGAGTCTGGGGGTCGCGGTCACGGAAGCTTTCTTT.